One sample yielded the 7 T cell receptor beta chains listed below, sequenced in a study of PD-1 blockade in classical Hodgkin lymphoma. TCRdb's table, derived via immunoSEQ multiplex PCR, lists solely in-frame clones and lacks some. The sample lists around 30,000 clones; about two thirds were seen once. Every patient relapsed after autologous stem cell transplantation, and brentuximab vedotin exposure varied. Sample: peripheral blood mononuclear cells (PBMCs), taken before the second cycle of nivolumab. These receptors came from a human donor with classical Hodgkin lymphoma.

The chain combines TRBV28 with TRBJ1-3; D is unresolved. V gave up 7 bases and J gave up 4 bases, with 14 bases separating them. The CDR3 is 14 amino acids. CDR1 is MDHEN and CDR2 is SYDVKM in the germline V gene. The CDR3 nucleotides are TGTGCCAGCACCCCTTGGGAGGGCGGAAACACCATATATTTT. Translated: CASTPWEGGNTIYF. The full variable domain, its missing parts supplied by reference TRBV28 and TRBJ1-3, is DVKVTQSSRYLVKRTGEKVFLECVQDMDHENMFWYRQDPGLGLRLIYFSYDVKMKEKGDIPEGYSVSREKKERFSLILESASTNQTSMYLCASTPWEGGNTIYFGEGSWLTVV.

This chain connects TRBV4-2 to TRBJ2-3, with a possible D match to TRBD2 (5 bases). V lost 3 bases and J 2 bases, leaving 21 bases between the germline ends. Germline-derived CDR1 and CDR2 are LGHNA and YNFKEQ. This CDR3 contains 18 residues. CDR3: CASSQRAGSGGPTDTQYF. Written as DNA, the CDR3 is TGTGCCAGCAGCCAGAGGGCCGGCAGCGGCGGACCCACAGATACGCAGTATTTT.

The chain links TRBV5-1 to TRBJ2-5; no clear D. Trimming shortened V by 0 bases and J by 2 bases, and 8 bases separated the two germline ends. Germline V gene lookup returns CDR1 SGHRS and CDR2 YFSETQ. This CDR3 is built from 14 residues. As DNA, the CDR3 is TGCGCCAGCAGCTTGGGGACCTCGCAAGAGACCCAGTACTTC. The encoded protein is CASSLGTSQETQYF.

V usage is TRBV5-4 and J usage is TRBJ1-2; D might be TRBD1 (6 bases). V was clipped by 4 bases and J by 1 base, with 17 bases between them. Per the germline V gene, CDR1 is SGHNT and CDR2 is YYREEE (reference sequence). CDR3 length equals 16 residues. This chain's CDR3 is CASSPWGGGVNYGYTF. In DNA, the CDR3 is TGTGCCAGCAGCCCTTGGGGGGGCGGGGTTAACTATGGCTACACCTTC.

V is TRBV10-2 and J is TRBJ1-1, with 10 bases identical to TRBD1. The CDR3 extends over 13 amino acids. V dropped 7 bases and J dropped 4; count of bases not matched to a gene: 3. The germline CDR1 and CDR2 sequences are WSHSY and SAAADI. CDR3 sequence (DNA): TGCGCCAGCACCGGACAGGGGGGCACTGAAGCTTTCTTT. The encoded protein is CASTGQGGTEAFF.

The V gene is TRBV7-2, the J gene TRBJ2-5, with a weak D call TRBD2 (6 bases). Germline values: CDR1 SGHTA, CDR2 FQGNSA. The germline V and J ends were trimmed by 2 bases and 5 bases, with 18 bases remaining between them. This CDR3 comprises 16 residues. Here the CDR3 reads CASSLNGAGSGETQYF. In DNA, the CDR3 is TGTGCCAGCAGCTTAAACGGGGCGGGAAGCGGGGAGACCCAGTACTTC.

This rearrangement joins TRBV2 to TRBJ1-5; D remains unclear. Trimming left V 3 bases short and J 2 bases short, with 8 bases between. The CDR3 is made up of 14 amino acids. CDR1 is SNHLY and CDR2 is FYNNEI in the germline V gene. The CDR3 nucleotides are TGTGCCAGCAGTGAGGAGCTGGGCAATCAGCCCCAGCATTTT. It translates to CASSEELGNQPQHF. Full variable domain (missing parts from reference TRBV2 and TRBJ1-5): EPEVTQTPSHQVTQMGQEVILRCVPISNHLYFYWYRQILGQKVEFLVSFYNNEISEKSEIFDDQFSVERPDGSNFTLKIRSTKLEDSAMYFCASSEELGNQPQHFGDGTRLSIL.